These 25 T cell receptor beta chains came from one sample sequenced in a study of patients and donors after allogeneic stem cell transplantation. One entry per CDR3 protein, called by TCRdb with MiXCR from the RT-PCR reads. The sample consists of fewer than 200,000 distinct CDR3 sequences, roughly 31% of them appearing once. The material sequenced was blood, either unsorted or a sorted T cell fraction (not recorded which). The receptors come from a human donor who was either an allogeneic HSCT recipient or a stem cell or donor lymphocyte infusion donor (not recorded which). It is not recorded whose cells these are; they may come from a transplant donor.

The chain carries TRBV12-3 or TRBV12-4 and TRBJ2-4; D unclear. The CDR3 length is 12 residues. Deletions cut 4 bases from V and 8 bases from J, with 9 bases between. CDR3 sequence (DNA): TGTGCCAGCAGTTCCTGGGGTGACATTCAGTACTTC. It encodes CASSSWGDIQYF.

Comment on this clonotype: The junction and the germline gene differ at one end; a read error may be behind it. The chain combines TRBV6-2 or TRBV6-3 with TRBJ2-7, with 8 bases lining up with TRBD1. The CDR3 consists of 17 residues. Germline CDR1 MNHEY, CDR2 SVGEGT. The CDR3 is CASSDSWWTGISYEQYF. CDR3 DNA sequence: TGTGCCAGCAGTGACTCTTGGTGGACAGGGATCTCCTACGAGCAGTACTTC.

The chain couples TRBV27 to TRBJ2-7; D is perhaps TRBD1 (6 bases). From germline, CDR1 is MNHEY and CDR2 SMNVEV (reference sequence). Trimming took 6 bases from V and 8 from J, leaving 20 bases between them. CDR3 length equals 14 residues. The CDR3 region has the DNA TGTGCCAGCAGCCCGGGACACTTATCTTCCCAGCAGTACTTC. Its translation: CASSPGHLSSQQYF.

There are a few counts of this clonotype. The V call is TRBV6-2 or TRBV6-3, the J call TRBJ2-3, with TRBD2 identical over 10 bases. Germline-derived CDR1 and CDR2 are MNHEY and SVGEGT. This CDR3 region has 18 residues. The J segment lost 5 bases and the V segment lost 6 bases, leaving 17 bases of the junction unmatched. The CDR3 reads CASRGAGGSSVILDTQYF. CDR3 coding DNA: TGTGCCAGCAGAGGAGCGGGAGGGTCCTCCGTCATTCTAGATACGCAGTATTTT.

This clonotype was seen only a few times. V is TRBV9 and J is TRBJ2-3, with TRBD1 matching over 7 bases. V lost 0 bases, J lost 5 bases, and 3 bases stayed unmatched. The CDR3 has 14 amino acids. From germline, CDR1 is SGDLS and CDR2 YYNGEE. The CDR3 spells CASSVGTGRDTQYF. The CDR3 DNA reads as TGTGCCAGCAGCGTAGGGACAGGCCGAGATACGCAGTATTTT.

Only a few counts were recorded for this clonotype. This chain connects TRBV15 to TRBJ1-5; no definite D call. CDR3 size: 13 residues. Germline V gene lookup returns CDR1 LNHNV and CDR2 YYDKDF (reference sequence). V was clipped by 5 bases and J by 3 bases, with 8 bases between them. The CDR3 nucleotides read TGTGCCACCAGCCCGGGATTCAATCAGCCCCAGCATTTT. This encodes CATSPGFNQPQHF.

This chain uses TRBV6-5 with TRBJ2-7, with 9 bases aligning to TRBD1. The CDR3 consists of 14 residues. The V and J ends lost 7 bases and 4 bases, in that order; junction bases with no gene match: 8. CDR1 and CDR2 (germline): MNHEY, SVGAGI. This chain's CDR3 is CASTGQGPIYEQYF. The CDR3 DNA sequence: TGTGCCAGCACCGGACAGGGGCCGATTTACGAGCAGTACTTC.

V is TRBV12-3 or TRBV12-4 and J is TRBJ1-1; no definite D call. V was pared by 4 bases and J by 4 bases, with 13 bases between. The CDR3 spans 14 residues. In nucleotides, the CDR3 is TGTGCCAGCAGTTCCGGATTAGGCGGCACTGAAGCTTTCTTT. Translation: CASSSGLGGTEAFF.

The V call is TRBV6-2 or TRBV6-3, the J call TRBJ2-1, with D maybe TRBD1 (5 bases). Trimming shortened V by 1 base and J by 2 bases, and 12 bases separated the two germline ends. Germline values: CDR1 MNHEY, CDR2 SVGEGT. The CDR3 totals 16 residues. Here the CDR3 reads CASSYWVEGAYNEQFF. The CDR3 DNA follows: TGTGCCAGCAGTTACTGGGTAGAAGGGGCCTACAATGAGCAGTTCTTC.

The chain employs TRBV5-4 and TRBJ2-6; a possible D gene is TRBD1 (5 bases). V gave up 0 bases and J gave up 3 bases, with 13 bases separating them. Germline V gene data show CDR1 as SGHNT and CDR2 as YYREEE (reference sequence). The CDR3 runs 17 residues. CDR3 loop: CASSLGQWGFGANVLTF. The CDR3, as DNA: TGTGCCAGCAGCTTGGGACAGTGGGGTTTTGGGGCCAACGTCCTGACTTTC. The full variable domain, its missing parts supplied by reference TRBV5-4 and TRBJ2-6, is ETGVTQSPTHLIKTRGQQVTLRCSSQSGHNTVSWYQQALGQGPQFIFQYYREEENGRGNFPPRFSGLQFPNYSSELNVNALELDDSALYLCASSLGQWGFGANVLTFGAGSRLTVL.

The chain employs TRBV29-1 and TRBJ2-5, with D maybe TRBD2 (5 bases). Per the germline V gene, CDR1 is SQVTM and CDR2 is ANQGSEA. The CDR3 totals 15 residues. V lost 1 base to trimming and J lost 2 bases, with 14 bases between them. In DNA, the CDR3 is TGCAGCGTTGAAGGGGTAGCGAGGATACAAGAGACCCAGTACTTC. It codes for CSVEGVARIQETQYF.

J is TRBJ2-1 and V is TRBV20-1, with 7 bases that match TRBD1. V lost 5 bases and J lost 6; bases outside the gene matches: 7. Germline CDR1 reads DFQATT; CDR2 reads SNEGSKA (reference sequence). The CDR3 is 13 residues long. DNA of the CDR3: TGCAGTGCTGAAAGACAGGGCCTCAATGAGCAGTTCTTC. As protein: CSAERQGLNEQFF.

This rearrangement joins TRBV7-2 to TRBJ1-2, with D unclear. This CDR3 has 13 residues. CDR1 is SGHTA, CDR2 FQGNSA, per germline. The V and J ends lost 3 bases and 5 bases respectively, with 10 bases between them. This CDR3 is CASSLDRSYGYTF. The CDR3 DNA is TGTGCCAGCAGCTTGGACCGAAGTTATGGCTACACCTTC. Together with reference TRBV7-2 and TRBJ1-2, the CDR3 gives the full variable domain: GAGVSQSPSNKVTEKGKDVELRCDPISGHTALYWYRQSLGQGLEFLIYFQGNSAPDKSGLPSDRFSAERTGGSVSTLTIQRTQQEDSAVYLCASSLDRSYGYTFGSGTRLTVV.

This clonotype was counted a single time. The chain combines TRBV5-1 with TRBJ2-1, with a possible D match to TRBD1 (5 bases). V was clipped by 1 base and J by 0 bases, with 14 bases between them. In germline, CDR1 is SGHRS, CDR2 YFSETQ. The CDR3 is made up of 17 amino acids. CDR3 nucleotide sequence: TGCGCCAGCAGCTTGAGGCAGGGAAGGAGCTCCTACAATGAGCAGTTCTTC. Residues: CASSLRQGRSSYNEQFF.

This chain uses TRBV20-1 with TRBJ2-1; tentatively, D is TRBD2 (5 bases). The CDR3 has 15 residues. Germline V lookup: CDR1 DFQATT, CDR2 SNEGSKA (reference sequence). Trimming removed 0 bases from V and 0 bases from J, with 9 bases in between. CDR3 nucleotide sequence: TGCAGTGCTAGAGATGGTGGGAGCTCCTACAATGAGCAGTTCTTC. Residues: CSARDGGSSYNEQFF.

The chain has TRBV6-5 and TRBJ2-2; 7 bases align to TRBD2. Germline assignment: CDR1 MNHEY and CDR2 SVGAGI. The CDR3 totals 17 residues. After removal of 7 bases from V and 2 bases from J, the junction contained 13 bases not matched to a gene. The CDR3 region is CASTSRRLALNTGELFF. Here the CDR3 DNA reads TGTGCCAGCACGAGTAGGAGACTAGCCCTTAACACCGGGGAGCTGTTTTTT.

This clonotype was counted many times. The chain couples TRBV2 to TRBJ1-6; D is uncertain. In germline, CDR1 is SNHLY, CDR2 FYNNEI. The CDR3 consists of 13 residues. The ends were cut back, 3 bases at V and 10 bases at J, with 10 bases in the middle. The CDR3 spells CASSDRGGSPLHF. DNA of the CDR3: TGTGCCAGCAGTGACAGAGGCGGATCACCCCTCCACTTT.

This clonotype was counted only a few times. The chain uses TRBV27 and TRBJ2-7; D is unclear. The ends were cut back, 7 bases at V and 2 bases at J, with 6 bases in the middle. Germline V CDR1 and CDR2: MNHEY, SMNVEV (reference sequence). The CDR3 has 11 amino acids. This CDR3 reads CASKTTYEQYF. The CDR3 bases are TGTGCCAGCAAAACGACCTACGAGCAGTACTTC.

This clonotype was recorded once. The chain has TRBV6-5 and TRBJ1-3; no firm D call. CDR3 length: 14 residues. The germline V gene encodes CDR1 MNHEY and CDR2 SVGAGI. V was trimmed by 4 bases and J by 0 bases, leaving 7 bases between them. The CDR3 DNA follows: TGTGCCAGCAGTTCGACCTTCTCTGGAAACACCATATATTTT. Translated: CASSSTFSGNTIYF.

The chain joins TRBV20-1 to TRBJ2-7; 7 bases agree with TRBD1. The CDR3 has 14 residues. V shed 6 bases and J 4 bases; nucleotides not matched to a gene: 12. The germline CDR1 and CDR2 sequences are DFQATT and SNEGSKA (reference sequence). As DNA, the CDR3 is TGCAGTGCCCGGACAGGATTAGCGAAATACGAGCAGTACTTC. It codes for CSARTGLAKYEQYF.

The chain carries TRBV4-3 and TRBJ1-1; D unclear. Germline CDR1 is LGHNA and CDR2 is YSLEER. Trimming cost V 0 bases and J 0 bases, with 8 bases left between them. The CDR3 is made up of 15 amino acids. The CDR3 loop is CASSQDGGVNTEAFF. Written as DNA, the CDR3 is TGCGCCAGCAGCCAAGACGGAGGTGTGAACACTGAAGCTTTCTTT.

This clonotype came up a few times. The V gene is TRBV7-2, the J gene TRBJ1-2; D might be TRBD1 (6 bases). This CDR3 is built from 15 residues. Germline loops: CDR1 SGHTA, CDR2 FQGNSA. Trimming took 5 bases from V and 0 from J, leaving 13 bases between them. The CDR3: CASSPAQGTNYGYTF. CDR3 coding DNA: TGTGCCAGCAGCCCTGCACAGGGTACTAACTATGGCTACACCTTC.

There are a few counts of this clonotype. V gene TRBV28 combines with J gene TRBJ1-5, with TRBD1 matching over 9 bases. Germline V gene data show CDR1 as MDHEN and CDR2 as SYDVKM. Trimming took 0 bases from V and 0 from J; bases not matched to a gene: 6. This CDR3 is built from 18 residues. This CDR3 reads CASSLWTGGSYSNQPQHF. For the CDR3, the DNA is TGTGCCAGCAGTTTATGGACAGGGGGATCGTATAGCAATCAGCCCCAGCATTTT.

The gene calls are TRBV28 and TRBJ2-5, with 7 bases matching TRBD2. The CDR3 length is 16 residues. V dropped 1 base and J dropped 5; count of bases not matched to a gene: 10. CDR1 and CDR2 (germline): MDHEN, SYDVKM. CDR3 loop: CASSLYGGGPWETQYF. The CDR3 DNA reads TGTGCCAGCAGTTTATACGGGGGAGGGCCATGGGAGACCCAGTACTTC.

The V gene is TRBV29-1, the J gene TRBJ2-3, with D possibly being TRBD1 (5 bases). The CDR3 has 13 residues. The germline gives CDR1 SQVTM, CDR2 ANQGSEA. Trimming took off 6 bases at V and 2 bases at J, with 12 bases between the two ends. In DNA form, the CDR3 reads TGCAGCGTGACTCAGGGTTTCACAGATACGCAGTATTTT. This gives the protein CSVTQGFTDTQYF.